This TCR beta chain was documented in a study of response to subunit inactivated influenza vaccine. Study-wide results and caveats: The authors offered the suggestion that each seasonal influenza vaccination recruits few new T cells.

This CDR3 comprises 16 residues. The V gene's germline CDR1 is MNHEY and CDR2 SVGAGI. Trimming at V came to 1 base and at J to 2 bases, leaving 8 bases not matched to a gene. This clonotype was counted only a few times. No antigen is known for it. In TCRdb, the RT-PCR reads were re-called with MiXCR into one record per CDR3 protein. The table includes about 780,000 distinct CDR3 sequences, around 18% detected once. The sequenced sample was PBMCs from blood, obtained 4 to 6 days after vaccination. J is TRBJ2-7 and V is TRBV6-5; 7 bases align to TRBD2. The TCR was taken from a man aged 45 to 65 who received an inactivated influenza vaccine. CDR3: CASSYWPAGPTYEQYF. DNA of the CDR3: TGTGCCAGCAGTTACTGGCCAGCGGGACCAACCTACGAGCAGTACTTC.